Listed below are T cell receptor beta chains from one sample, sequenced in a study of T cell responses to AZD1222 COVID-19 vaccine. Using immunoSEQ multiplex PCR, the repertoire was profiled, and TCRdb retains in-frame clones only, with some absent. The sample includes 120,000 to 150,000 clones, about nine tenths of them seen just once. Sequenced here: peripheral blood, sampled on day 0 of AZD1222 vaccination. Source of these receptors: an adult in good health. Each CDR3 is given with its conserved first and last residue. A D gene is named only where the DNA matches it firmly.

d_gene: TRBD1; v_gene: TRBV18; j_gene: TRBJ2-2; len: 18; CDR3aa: CASSPSGTGGVIVGELFF
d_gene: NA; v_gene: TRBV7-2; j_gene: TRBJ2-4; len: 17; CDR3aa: CASSLGAGVGVKNIQYF
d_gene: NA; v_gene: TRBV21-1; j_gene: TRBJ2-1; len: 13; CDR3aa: CASSKAASDEQFF
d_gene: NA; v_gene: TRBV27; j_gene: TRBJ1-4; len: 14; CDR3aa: CASSLSRGSEKLFF
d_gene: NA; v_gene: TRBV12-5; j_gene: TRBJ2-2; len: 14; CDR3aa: CASGLVTGSGELFF
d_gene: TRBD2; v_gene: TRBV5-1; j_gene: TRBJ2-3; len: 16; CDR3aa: CASSLRTSGATDTQYF
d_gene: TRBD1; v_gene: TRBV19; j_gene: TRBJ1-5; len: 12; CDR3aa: CASSNRGQPQHF
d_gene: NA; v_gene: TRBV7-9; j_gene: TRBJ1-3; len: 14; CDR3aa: CASSLDGSGNTIYF
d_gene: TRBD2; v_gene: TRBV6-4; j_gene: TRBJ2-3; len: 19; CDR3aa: CASSDFSLWPGGRTDTQYF
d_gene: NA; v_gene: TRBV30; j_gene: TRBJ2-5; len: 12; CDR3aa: CAWQGAQETQYF
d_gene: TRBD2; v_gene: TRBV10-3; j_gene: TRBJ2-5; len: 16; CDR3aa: CAISGGTSGTKETQYF
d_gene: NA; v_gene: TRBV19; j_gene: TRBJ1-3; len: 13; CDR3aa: CASSVDSPNTIYF
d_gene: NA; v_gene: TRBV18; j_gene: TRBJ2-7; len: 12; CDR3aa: CASSGNSDEQYF
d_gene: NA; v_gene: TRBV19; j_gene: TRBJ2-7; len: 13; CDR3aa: CASSTRRSYEQYF
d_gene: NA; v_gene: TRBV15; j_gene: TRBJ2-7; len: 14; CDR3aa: CATNRASVFYEQYF
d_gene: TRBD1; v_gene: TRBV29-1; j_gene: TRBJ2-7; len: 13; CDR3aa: CSGAGQGAYEQYF
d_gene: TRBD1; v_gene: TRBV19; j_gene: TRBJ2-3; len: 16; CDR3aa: CASSVRGTGGTDTQYF
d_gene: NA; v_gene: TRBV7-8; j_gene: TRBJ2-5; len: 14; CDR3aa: CASSLALLGETQYF
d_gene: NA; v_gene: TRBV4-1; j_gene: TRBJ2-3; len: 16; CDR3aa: CASSLRGGTGTDTQYF
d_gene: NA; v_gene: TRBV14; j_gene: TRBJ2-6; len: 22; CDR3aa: CASSQDFRGKNGPGAGANVLTF
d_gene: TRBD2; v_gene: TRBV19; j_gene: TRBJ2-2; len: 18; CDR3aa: CASSIDLEAGGHTGELFF
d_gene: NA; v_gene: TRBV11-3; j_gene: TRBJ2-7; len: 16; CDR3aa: CASSLAVGSSSYEQYF
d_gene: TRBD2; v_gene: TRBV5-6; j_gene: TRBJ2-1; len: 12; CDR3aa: CASSSPGLGLFF
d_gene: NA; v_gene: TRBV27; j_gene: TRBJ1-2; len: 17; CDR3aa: CASRKGGAATLNYGYTF
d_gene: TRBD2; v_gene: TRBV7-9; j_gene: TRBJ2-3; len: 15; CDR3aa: CASSLGLASADTQYF
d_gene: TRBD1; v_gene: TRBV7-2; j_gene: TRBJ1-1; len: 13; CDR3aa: CASSSDRGIEAFF
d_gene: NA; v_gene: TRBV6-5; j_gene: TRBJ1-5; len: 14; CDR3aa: CASSYSKGNQPQHF
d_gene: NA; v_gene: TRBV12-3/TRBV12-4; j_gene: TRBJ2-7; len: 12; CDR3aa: CASSFGDYEQYF
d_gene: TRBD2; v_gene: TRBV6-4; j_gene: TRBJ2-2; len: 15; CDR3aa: CASTGEAGDPGELFF
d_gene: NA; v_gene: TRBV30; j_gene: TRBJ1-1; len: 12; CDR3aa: CAWSALNTEAFF
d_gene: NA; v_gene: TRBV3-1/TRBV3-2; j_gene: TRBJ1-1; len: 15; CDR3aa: CASSQDRKRNTEAFF
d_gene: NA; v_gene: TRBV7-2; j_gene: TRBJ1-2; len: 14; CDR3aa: CASSLSQGLGGYTF
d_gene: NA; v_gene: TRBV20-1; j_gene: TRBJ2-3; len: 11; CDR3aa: CSARDPDTQYF
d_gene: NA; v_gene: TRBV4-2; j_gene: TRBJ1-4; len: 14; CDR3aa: CASGPGTTNEKLFF
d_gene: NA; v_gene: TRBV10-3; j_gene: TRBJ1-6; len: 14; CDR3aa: CAISEGQYNSPLHF
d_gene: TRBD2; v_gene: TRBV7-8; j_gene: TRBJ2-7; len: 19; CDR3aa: CASSSVGAGGPQAPNEQYF